Here is one T cell receptor beta chain with its context. What it recognizes is unknown. This entry comes from a study of radiotherapy plus CTLA-4 blockade in lung cancer. Points from the study as a whole: Response, reportedly, was best predicted by interferon-beta along with early blood T cell clone dynamics. In blood, after radiotherapy plus ipilimumab, tumor-derived TCR clones expanded.

Produced via immunoSEQ multiplex PCR; TCRdb's table is partial and in-frame only. The repertoire holds tens of thousands of clones, with over 80% as singletons. V gave up 8 bases and J gave up 7 bases; unmatched junction bases: 2. CDR1 and CDR2 (germline): ENHRY, SYGVKD. The CDR3 extends over 14 amino acids. People whose metastatic non-small-cell lung cancer was chemo-refractory got focal radiation along with CTLA-4 blockade by ipilimumab. This specimen consisted of peripheral blood, obtained from a patient treated with radiotherapy plus ipilimumab. This TCR was sampled from a human donor with non-small cell lung cancer that progressed on radiotherapy plus ipilimumab. The genes are TRBV10-3 and TRBJ2-2; 15 bases line up with TRBD2. CDR3 in DNA: TGTGCCATCGGACTAGCGGGAGGGAACGGGGAGCTGTTTTTT. Protein product: CAIGLAGGNGELFF.